This T cell receptor (beta chain) was sequenced during a study of T cell repertoires in cytomegalovirus infection. Study-level background: From public TCR beta signatures came an indication of both CMV infection and matching HLA type.

The length of the CDR3 is 16 residues. Germline assignment: CDR1 MNHEY and CDR2 SMNVEV (reference sequence). The V segment lost 4 bases and the J segment 3 bases; nucleotides outside the gene matches: 5. Each CDR3 protein gets one entry after TCRdb re-called the reads with MiXCR. The profile covers around 740,000 distinct CDR3 sequences, with under 40% appearing a single time and 2.5% to 3.5% taken by the ten largest. Findings and limits, study-wide: HLA-C-restricted TCR beta clonotypes specific for CMV led the ex vivo response.

Points on this clonotype: Its antigen is as yet unknown.

The source is a human donor in good health (CMV status not recorded). Some clones in this sample may be carry-over from other donors' samples. The rearrangement joins TRBV27 to TRBJ1-4; 10 nucleotides agree with TRBD1. The sequencing input was PBMCs. The CDR3 nucleotides are TGTGCCAGCAGTTCGGGACAGGGGTGGGCTAATGAAAAACTGTTTTTT. It codes for CASSSGQGWANEKLFF.